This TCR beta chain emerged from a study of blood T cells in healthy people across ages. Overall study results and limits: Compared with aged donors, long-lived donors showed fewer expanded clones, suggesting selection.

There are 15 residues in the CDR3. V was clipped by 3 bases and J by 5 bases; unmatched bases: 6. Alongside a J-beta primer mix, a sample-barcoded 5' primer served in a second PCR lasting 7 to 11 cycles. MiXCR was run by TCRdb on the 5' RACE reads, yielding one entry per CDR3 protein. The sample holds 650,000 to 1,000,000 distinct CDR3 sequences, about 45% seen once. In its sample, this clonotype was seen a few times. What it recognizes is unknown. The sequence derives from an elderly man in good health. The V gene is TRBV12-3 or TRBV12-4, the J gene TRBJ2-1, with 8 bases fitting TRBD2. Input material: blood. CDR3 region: CASSLGGRPHNEQFF. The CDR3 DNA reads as TGTGCCAGCAGTTTGGGCGGGAGGCCCCACAATGAGCAGTTCTTC.